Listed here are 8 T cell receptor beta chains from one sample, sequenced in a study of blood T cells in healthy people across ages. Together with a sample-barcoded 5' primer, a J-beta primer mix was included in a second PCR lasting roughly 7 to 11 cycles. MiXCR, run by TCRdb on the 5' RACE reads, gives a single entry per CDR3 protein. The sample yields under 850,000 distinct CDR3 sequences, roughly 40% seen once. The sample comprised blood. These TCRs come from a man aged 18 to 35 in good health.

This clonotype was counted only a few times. The CDR3 coding sequence is TGTGCCAGCCGTCAGGCGGGCGAGGCCGGGGAGCTGTTTTTT. It translates to CASRQAGEAGELFF. The V and J genes are TRBV6-6 and TRBJ2-2, with D perhaps TRBD2 (5 bases). CDR1 is MNHNY, CDR2 SVGAGI, per germline (reference sequence). The germline V and J ends were trimmed by 8 bases and 6 bases, with 16 bases remaining between them. The CDR3 totals 14 residues.

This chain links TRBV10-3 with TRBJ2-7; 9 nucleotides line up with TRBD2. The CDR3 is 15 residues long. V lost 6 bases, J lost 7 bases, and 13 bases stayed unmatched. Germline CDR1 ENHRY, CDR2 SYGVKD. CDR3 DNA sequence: TGTGCCATCAGGGGGGACAGCGGGGGGTGGTATGAGCAGTACTTC. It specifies CAIRGDSGGWYEQYF.

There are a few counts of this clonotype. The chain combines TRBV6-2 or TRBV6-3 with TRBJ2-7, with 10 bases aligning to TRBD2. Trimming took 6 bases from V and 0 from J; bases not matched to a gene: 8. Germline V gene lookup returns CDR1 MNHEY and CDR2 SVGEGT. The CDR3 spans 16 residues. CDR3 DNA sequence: TGTGCCAGCAGGAAACTAGCGGGGTTGAGCTCCTACGAGCAGTACTTC. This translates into CASRKLAGLSSYEQYF.

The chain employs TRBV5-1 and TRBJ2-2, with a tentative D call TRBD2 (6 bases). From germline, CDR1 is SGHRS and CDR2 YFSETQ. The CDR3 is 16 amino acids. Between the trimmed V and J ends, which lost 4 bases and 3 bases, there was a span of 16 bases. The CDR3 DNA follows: TGCGCCAGCAGCCCAGGTGACGGGGGTGACACCGGGGAGCTGTTTTTT. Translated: CASSPGDGGDTGELFF. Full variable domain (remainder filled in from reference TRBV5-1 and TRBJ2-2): KAGVTQTPRYLIKTRGQQVTLSCSPISGHRSVSWYQQTPGQGLQFLFEYFSETQRNKGNFPGRFSGRQFSNSRSEMNVSTLELGDSALYLCASSPGDGGDTGELFFGEGSRLTVL.

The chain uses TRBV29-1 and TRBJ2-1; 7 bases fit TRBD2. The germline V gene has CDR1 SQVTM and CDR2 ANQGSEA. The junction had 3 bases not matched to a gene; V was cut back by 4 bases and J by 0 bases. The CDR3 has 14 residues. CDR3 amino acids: CSVVGGSSYNEQFF. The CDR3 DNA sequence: TGCAGCGTTGTTGGCGGGAGCTCCTACAATGAGCAGTTCTTC.

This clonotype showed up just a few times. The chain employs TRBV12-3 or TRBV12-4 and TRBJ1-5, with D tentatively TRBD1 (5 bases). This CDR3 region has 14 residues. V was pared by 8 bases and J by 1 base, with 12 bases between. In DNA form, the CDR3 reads TGTGCCAGCGGAGGGGTGTGGAGCAATCAGCCCCAGCATTTT. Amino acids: CASGGVWSNQPQHF.

The chain's CDR3 is CASRLHSGGVEAFF. The CDR3 DNA reads TGTGCCAGCAGACTACACTCGGGGGGCGTTGAAGCTTTCTTT. The genes are TRBV2 and TRBJ1-1; perhaps TRBD1 as D (6 bases). The CDR3 is made up of 14 amino acids. V lost 6 bases and J lost 7, with 18 bases in between. Germline V gives CDR1 SNHLY, CDR2 FYNNEI.

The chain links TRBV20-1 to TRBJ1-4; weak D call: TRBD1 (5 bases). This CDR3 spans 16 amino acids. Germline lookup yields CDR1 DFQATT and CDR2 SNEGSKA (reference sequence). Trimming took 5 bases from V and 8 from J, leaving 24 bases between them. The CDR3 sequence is CSAERRDGFVSEKLFF. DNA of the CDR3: TGCAGTGCTGAGCGCCGGGACGGCTTCGTTAGCGAAAAACTGTTTTTT.